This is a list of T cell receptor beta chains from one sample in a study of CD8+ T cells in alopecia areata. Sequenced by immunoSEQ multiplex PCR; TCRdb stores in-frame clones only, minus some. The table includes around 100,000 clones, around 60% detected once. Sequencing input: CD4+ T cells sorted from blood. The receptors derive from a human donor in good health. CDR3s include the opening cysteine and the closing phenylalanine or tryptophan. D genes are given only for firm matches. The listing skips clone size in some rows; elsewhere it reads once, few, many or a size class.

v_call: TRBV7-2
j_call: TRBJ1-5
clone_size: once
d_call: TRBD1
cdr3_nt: TGTGCCAGCAGCACGGGACAGCCCGGCAATCAGCCCCAGCATTTT
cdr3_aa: CASSTGQPGNQPQHF

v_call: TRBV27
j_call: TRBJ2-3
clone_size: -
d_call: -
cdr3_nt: TGTGCCAGCAGCACGACGGTTGTCGATACGCAGTATTTT
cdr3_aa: CASSTTVVDTQYF

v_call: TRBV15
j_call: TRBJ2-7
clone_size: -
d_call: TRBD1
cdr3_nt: TGTGCCACCAGCAGCTCCTTTTTGACAGGGGATTTTACCTACGAGCAGTACTTC
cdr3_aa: CATSSSFLTGDFTYEQYF

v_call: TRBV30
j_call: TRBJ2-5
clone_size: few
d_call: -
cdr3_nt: TGTGCCTGGAGCGGACTACTCCAAGAGACCCAGTACTTC
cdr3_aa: CAWSGLLQETQYF

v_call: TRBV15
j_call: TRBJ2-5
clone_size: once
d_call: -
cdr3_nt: TGTGCCACCAGCAGAGACCGACGAAATGCAGGGGAGACCCAGTACTTC
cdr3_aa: CATSRDRRNAGETQYF

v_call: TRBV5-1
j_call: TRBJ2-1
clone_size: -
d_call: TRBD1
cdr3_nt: TGCGCCAGCTCCGTGGGACAGTACAATGAGCAGTTCTTC
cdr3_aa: CASSVGQYNEQFF

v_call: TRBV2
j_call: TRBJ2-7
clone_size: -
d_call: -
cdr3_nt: TGTGCCAGCAGTGAATGGGCGGGGCAGTACTTC
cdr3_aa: CASSEWAGQYF

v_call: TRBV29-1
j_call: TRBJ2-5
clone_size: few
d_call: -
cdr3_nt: TGCAGCGTTGGGTTTAGCCAAGAGACCCAGTACTTC
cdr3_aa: CSVGFSQETQYF

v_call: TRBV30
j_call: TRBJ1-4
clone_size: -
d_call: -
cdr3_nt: TGTGCCTGGAGTGTACGTGGGGGCATGGTTGAAAAACTGTTTTTT
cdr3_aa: CAWSVRGGMVEKLFF

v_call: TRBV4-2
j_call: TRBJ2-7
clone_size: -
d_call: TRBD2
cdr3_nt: TGTGCCAGCAGCCAAGACAGGGACTACTACGAGCAGTACTTC
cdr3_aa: CASSQDRDYYEQYF

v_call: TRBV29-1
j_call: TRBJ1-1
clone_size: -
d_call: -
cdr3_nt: TGCAGCGTAGGGACATCGAACACTGAAGCTTTCTTT
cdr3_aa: CSVGTSNTEAFF

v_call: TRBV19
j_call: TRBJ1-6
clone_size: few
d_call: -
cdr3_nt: TGTGCCAGTAGTACCCGGCCCCCAGGGAACGCACCCCTCCACTTT
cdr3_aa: CASSTRPPGNAPLHF

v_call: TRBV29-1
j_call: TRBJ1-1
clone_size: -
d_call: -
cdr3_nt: TGCAGCGTTGAGGGCCGTCACATGAACACTGAAGCTTTCTTT
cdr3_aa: CSVEGRHMNTEAFF

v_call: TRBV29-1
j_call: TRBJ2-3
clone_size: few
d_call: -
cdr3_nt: TGCAGCGTTGGCTCATCTAGCACAGATACGCAGTATTTT
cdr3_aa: CSVGSSSTDTQYF

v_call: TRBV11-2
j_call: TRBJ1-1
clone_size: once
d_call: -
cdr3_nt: TGTGCCAGCAGCTTAGGTATGAACACTGAAGCTTTCTTT
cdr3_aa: CASSLGMNTEAFF

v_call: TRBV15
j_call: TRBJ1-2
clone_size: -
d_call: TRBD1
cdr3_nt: TGTGCCACCAGCAGCGATCTCCGGGACAGGAGTTATGGCTACACCTTC
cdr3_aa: CATSSDLRDRSYGYTF

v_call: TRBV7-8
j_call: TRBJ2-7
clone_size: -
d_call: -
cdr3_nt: TGTGCCAGCAGTTTCTATCGGGAGCAGTACTTC
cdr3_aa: CASSFYREQYF

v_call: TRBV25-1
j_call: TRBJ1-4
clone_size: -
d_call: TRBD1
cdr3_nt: TGTGCCAGCAGCCCCTACAGGGGAGAAACTAATGAAAAACTGTTTTTT
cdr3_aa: CASSPYRGETNEKLFF

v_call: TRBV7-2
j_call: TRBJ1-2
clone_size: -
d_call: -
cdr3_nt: TGTGCCAGCAGCTTAGACAGCCCCTATGGCTACACCTTC
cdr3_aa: CASSLDSPYGYTF

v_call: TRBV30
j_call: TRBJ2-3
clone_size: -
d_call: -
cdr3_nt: TGTGCGAACACAGATACGCAGTATTTT
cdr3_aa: CANTDTQYF

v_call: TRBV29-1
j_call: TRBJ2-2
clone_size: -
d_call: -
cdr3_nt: TGCAGCGTTGGGACTAACACCGGGGAGCTGTTTTTT
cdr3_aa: CSVGTNTGELFF

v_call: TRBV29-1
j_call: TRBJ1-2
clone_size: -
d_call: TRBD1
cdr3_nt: TGCAGCGTTGATAGTGGGACAGGGGCTCCGAACTATGGCTACACCTTC
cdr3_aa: CSVDSGTGAPNYGYTF

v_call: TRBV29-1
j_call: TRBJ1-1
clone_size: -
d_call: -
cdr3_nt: TGCAGCGTTCACCCCGGGGGGACTGAAGCTTTCTTT
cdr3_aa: CSVHPGGTEAFF

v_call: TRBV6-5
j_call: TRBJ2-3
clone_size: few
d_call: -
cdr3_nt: TGTGCCAGCTCAGTAGGGGCGAGTTTAGCGGATACGCAGTATTTT
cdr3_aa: CASSVGASLADTQYF